The clone carrying this T cell receptor beta chain was recorded only once. Its antigen is unknown. The data were produced by immunoSEQ multiplex PCR, yet TCRdb's version contains in-frame clones alone and is incomplete. The sample has 60,000 to 70,000 clones; 80% are singletons. CDR1 is SGHVS and CDR2 is FNYEAQ in the germline V gene. V lost 4 bases, J lost 7 bases, and 10 bases lay in between. The CDR3 is 12 amino acids. The data are from a study of OX40 agonist ivuxolimab in advanced cancers. Across the study: Dose-escalation patients' cancers were hepatocellular carcinoma, melanoma, renal cell or head and neck cancer.

Study results and limitations: Partial responders treated at 0.1-3.0 mg/kg exhibited clonal expansion among the lowest measured.

The starting material was CD4+ or CD8+ T cells sorted from blood, obtained in a trial of the OX40 agonist ivuxolimab. The sequence came from an adult with an advanced solid tumor such as melanoma, head and neck, liver or kidney cancer. The V and J genes are TRBV7-6 and TRBJ2-5; D remains ambiguous. For the CDR3, the DNA is TGTGCCAGCAGCTCGCCTTCGGGGACCCAGTACTTC. This translates into CASSSPSGTQYF.